There are many counts of the clone carrying this T cell receptor (beta chain). The antigen remains undetermined. Compared with germline, one end of the junction differs, possibly owing to a read error. Amplification yielded TCR beta CDR3 regions, with RNA transcripts as the source. A set of HTBI primers served as the primers for a first-round RT-PCR of the TCR CDR3. TCRdb re-analysed the multiplex PCR reads in MiXCR, keeping a single row per CDR3 protein. The table includes about 740,000 distinct CDR3 sequences, less than 15% detected once. Germline V CDR1 and CDR2: SEHNR, FQNEAQ (reference sequence). The CDR3 is 12 residues long. The record originates from a study of T cells in Graves' hyperthyroidism and ophthalmopathy. General observations from the study: Ophthalmopathy cases were set apart from stable hyperthyroidism by a 13 V-J model.

The chain couples TRBV7-9 to TRBJ1-1; D not resolved. Material: blood. This sequence originates from a woman aged 18-30 years with Graves' hyperthyroidism. The CDR3 DNA reads TGTGCCAGCAGCTACAACCCGGCTGAGGCTTTCTTT. It codes for CASSYNPAEAFF. The variable domain in full, with the rest retrieved from reference TRBV7-9 and TRBJ1-1, is DTGVSQNPRHKITKRGQNVTFRCDPISEHNRLYWYRQTLGQGPEFLTYFQNEAQLEKSRLLSDRFSAERPKGSFSTLEIQRTEQGDSAMYLCASSYNPAEAFFGQGTRLTVV.